This TCR beta chain was documented in a study of response to subunit inactivated influenza vaccine. Comment on this clonotype: Its cognate antigen is unknown.

Study-wide findings and caveats: Authors proposed each seasonal influenza vaccination draws in few new T cells.

TCRdb called the RT-PCR reads again in MiXCR, with one record for every CDR3 protein. The sample lists hundreds of thousands of distinct CDR3 sequences; less than 20% were seen once. V dropped 2 bases and J dropped 1 base, with 14 bases sitting between them. Germline loops: CDR1 MNHEY, CDR2 SVGEGT. The CDR3 spans 16 residues. Sequencing was performed on PBMCs from blood, taken 5 days after vaccination. The V and J genes are TRBV6-2 or TRBV6-3 and TRBJ1-1, with no clear D. The sequence was collected from a man aged 50 or older who received an inactivated influenza vaccine. The DNA of the CDR3 is TGTGCCAGCAGTTACCGTCGATCAGCCAAGAACACTGAAGCTTTCTTT. Its protein product is CASSYRRSAKNTEAFF.